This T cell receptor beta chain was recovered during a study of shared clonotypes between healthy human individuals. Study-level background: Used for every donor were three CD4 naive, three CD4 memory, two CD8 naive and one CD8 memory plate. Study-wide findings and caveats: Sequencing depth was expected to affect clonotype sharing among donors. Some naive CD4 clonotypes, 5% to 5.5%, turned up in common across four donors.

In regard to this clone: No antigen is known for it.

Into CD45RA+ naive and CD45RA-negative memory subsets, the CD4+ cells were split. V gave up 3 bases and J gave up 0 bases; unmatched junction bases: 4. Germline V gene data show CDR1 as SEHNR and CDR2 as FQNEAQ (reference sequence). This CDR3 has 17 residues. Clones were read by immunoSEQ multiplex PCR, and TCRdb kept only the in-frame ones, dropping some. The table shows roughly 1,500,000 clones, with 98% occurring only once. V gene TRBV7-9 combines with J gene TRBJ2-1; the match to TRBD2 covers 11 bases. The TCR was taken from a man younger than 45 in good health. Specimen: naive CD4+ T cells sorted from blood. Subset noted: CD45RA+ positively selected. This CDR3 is CASSFLAGGSSYNEQFF. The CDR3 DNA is TGTGCCAGCAGCTTTTTAGCGGGAGGGAGCTCCTACAATGAGCAGTTCTTC.